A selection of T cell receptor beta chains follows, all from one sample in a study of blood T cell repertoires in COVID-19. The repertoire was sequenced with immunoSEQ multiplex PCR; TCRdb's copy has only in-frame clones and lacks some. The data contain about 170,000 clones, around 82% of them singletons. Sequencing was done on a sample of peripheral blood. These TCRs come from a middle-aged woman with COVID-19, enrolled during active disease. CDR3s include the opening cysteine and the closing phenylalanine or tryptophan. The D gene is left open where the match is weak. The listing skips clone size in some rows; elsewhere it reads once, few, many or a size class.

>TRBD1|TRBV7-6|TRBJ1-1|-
TGTGCCAGCAGCCCCGGGACAGGGGGATGGAACACTGAAGCTTTCTTT
CASSPGTGGWNTEAFF
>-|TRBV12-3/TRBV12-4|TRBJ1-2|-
TGTGCCAGCAGTTTAGGGAGCCGCTATGGCTACACCTTC
CASSLGSRYGYTF
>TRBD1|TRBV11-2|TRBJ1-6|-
TGTGCCAGCAGCTTAGCCGGGTGGGACAGGGCGAACAATTCACCCCTCCACTTT
CASSLAGWDRANNSPLHF
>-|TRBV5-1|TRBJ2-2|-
TGCGCCAGCAGCTCCGGGACAACGAACACCGGGGAGCTGTTTTTT
CASSSGTTNTGELFF
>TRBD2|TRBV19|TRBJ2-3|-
TGTGCCAGTGGGGGGGAACATATGGCAGATACGCAGTATTTT
CASGGEHMADTQYF
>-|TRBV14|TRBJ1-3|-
TGTGCCAGCAGCCAAGACAGGGCGAGCTCTGGAAACACCATATATTTT
CASSQDRASSGNTIYF
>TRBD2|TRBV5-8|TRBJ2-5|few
TGTGCCAGCAGCTTGGGGACTAGCGGCGAGACCCAGTACTTC
CASSLGTSGETQYF
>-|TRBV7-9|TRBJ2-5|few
TGTGCCAGCAGCGACCGCACAAGGGGGGAGACCCAGTACTTC
CASSDRTRGETQYF
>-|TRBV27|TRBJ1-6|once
TGTGCCAGCAGTCCTCAGGGTTATTCACCCCTCCACTTT
CASSPQGYSPLHF
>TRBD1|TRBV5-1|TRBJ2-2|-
TGCGCCAGCAGCCTTACCCTGACAGGGGGCCACGACACCGGGGAGCTGTTTTTT
CASSLTLTGGHDTGELFF
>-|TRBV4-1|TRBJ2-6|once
TGCGCCAGCAGCCAAGGGGTAGCGGTAGCTGGGGCCAACGTCCTGACTTTC
CASSQGVAVAGANVLTF
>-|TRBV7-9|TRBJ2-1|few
TGTGCCAGCAGCTTTAACTACGGTGAGCAGTTCTTC
CASSFNYGEQFF
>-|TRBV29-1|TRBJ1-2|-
TGCAGCGTTGAAGATCTTGCCCAGGAAGGCTACACCTTC
CSVEDLAQEGYTF
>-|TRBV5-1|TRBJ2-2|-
TGCGCCAGCAGCATCACCTCAGGGGCTGGGGAGCTGTTTTTT
CASSITSGAGELFF
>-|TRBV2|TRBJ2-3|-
TGTGCCAGCAGGCAGCGGAAGCTTCCCAACACAGATACGCAGTATTTT
CASRQRKLPNTDTQYF
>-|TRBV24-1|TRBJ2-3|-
TGTGCCACCAGTGACCGACAGGCCATCATCACAGATACGCAGTATTTT
CATSDRQAIITDTQYF
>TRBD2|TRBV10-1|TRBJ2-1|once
TGCGCCAGCAGTGATGGTGGTAGCGGGGACTACAATGAGCAGTTCTTC
CASSDGGSGDYNEQFF
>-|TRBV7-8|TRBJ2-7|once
TGTGCCAGCAGCCTACAGGGCCCCACCTACGAGCAGTACTTC
CASSLQGPTYEQYF
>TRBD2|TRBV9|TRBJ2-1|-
TGTGCCAGCAGCGTAGAAGCTAGCGGGGGCACGGATGAGCAGTTCTTC
CASSVEASGGTDEQFF
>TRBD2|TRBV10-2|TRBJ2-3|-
TGCGCCAGCGGAGCGGGGGCCACAGATACGCAGTATTTT
CASGAGATDTQYF
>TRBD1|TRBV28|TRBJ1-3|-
TGTGCCAGCTCCCCCGGGGACAGGGTAGCTGGAAACACCATATATTTT
CASSPGDRVAGNTIYF
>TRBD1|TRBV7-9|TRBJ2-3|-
TGTGCCAGCAGCCCCTCTCCGGGACAGGGGGCGACAGATACGCAGTATTTT
CASSPSPGQGATDTQYF
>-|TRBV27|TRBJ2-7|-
TGTGCCAGCAAGTCGGGCGACAGGCCCTACGAGCAGTACTTC
CASKSGDRPYEQYF
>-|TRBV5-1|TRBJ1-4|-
TGCGCCAGCAGCACGGAAGGAGGATTGGGAAAACTGTTTTTT
CASSTEGGLGKLFF
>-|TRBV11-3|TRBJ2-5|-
TGTGCCAGCAGCACCCAAGCCGGGGAGACCCAGTACTTC
CASSTQAGETQYF
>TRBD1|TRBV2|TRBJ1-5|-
TGTGCCAGCAGTGCAGGGGGCGAACAGCCCCAGCATTTT
CASSAGGEQPQHF
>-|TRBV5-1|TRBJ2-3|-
TGCGCCAGCAGCTTGGGAGGAGGCACAGATACGCAGTATTTT
CASSLGGGTDTQYF
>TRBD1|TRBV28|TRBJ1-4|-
TGTGCCAGCAGTCCAGGGGGCCCTAATGAAAAACTGTTTTTT
CASSPGGPNEKLFF
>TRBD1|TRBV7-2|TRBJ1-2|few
TGTGCCAGCAGCCCTAGACAGGGCAACTATGGCTACACCTTC
CASSPRQGNYGYTF
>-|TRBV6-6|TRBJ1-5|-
TGTGCCAGCAGTTCAGGGTCAAATCAGCCCCAGCATTTT
CASSSGSNQPQHF